Listed here are 25 T cell receptor beta chains from one sample, sequenced in a study of post-analysis software for immune sequencing data. Study conclusions and caveats: Several TRBV segments (TRBV5-6, TRBV5-1 and TRBV20-1 among them) occurred more frequently in patients than in controls.

Each TCR beta cDNA library carried unique molecular identifiers. TCRdb independently ran MiXCR on the PCR reads; one entry per CDR3 protein. This sample has about 430,000 distinct CDR3 sequences, with approximately 37% found just once. What these receptors recognize is not known. The material sequenced was blood. These receptors originate from a girl aged 2 to 9 with multiple sclerosis.

With respect to this clonotype: Germline and junction disagree at one end, which may indicate a read error. DNA of the CDR3: TGCAGCGTCGAAGGCGTCATTGACAGGGACCTTGAAGCTTTCTTT. This translates into CSVEGVIDRDLEAFF. The J gene is TRBJ1-1, the V gene TRBV29-1; 7 bases line up with TRBD1. The germline gives CDR1 SQVTM, CDR2 ANQGSEA. The CDR3 covers 15 residues.

The sample holds a few counts of this clonotype. The chain links TRBV20-1 to TRBJ2-1, with TRBD1 matching over 7 bases. Germline V gene sequence: CDR1 DFQATT, CDR2 SNEGSKA (reference sequence). The V segment lost 8 bases and the J segment 0 bases; nucleotides outside the gene matches: 10. The CDR3 sequence is 15 residues long. CDR3 amino acids: CSYYPTGSSYNEQFF. CDR3 coding DNA: TGCAGTTACTACCCGACAGGGAGCTCCTACAATGAGCAGTTCTTC.

This clonotype was seen only a few times. The rearrangement uses TRBV6-5 and TRBJ1-5, with 7 positions matching TRBD1. Looked up from germline, CDR1 is MNHEY and CDR2 is SVGAGI. With 5 bases clipped from V and 4 bases from J, the junction kept 5 bases outside the gene matches. The CDR3 has 14 residues. DNA for the CDR3: TGTGCCAGCAGTACGACAGGGCCAAATCAGCCCCAGCATTTT. As protein: CASSTTGPNQPQHF.

This clonotype appeared a few times. This sequence joins TRBV12-3 or TRBV12-4 and TRBJ1-6; a possible D gene is TRBD1 (6 bases). The CDR3 contains 14 residues. V gave up 7 bases and J gave up 6 bases, with 13 bases separating them. The CDR3 loop is CASTKGQPNSPLHF. The CDR3, as DNA: TGTGCCAGCACCAAAGGACAGCCTAATTCACCCCTCCACTTT.

The count of this clonotype is one. DNA for the CDR3: TGTGCCAGCAGCTTCGTAGCGGGGGGCCCGTCCTACGAGCAGTACTTC. Amino acid sequence: CASSFVAGGPSYEQYF. The gene calls are TRBV7-2 and TRBJ2-7; 10 nucleotides agree with TRBD2. The germline gives CDR1 SGHTA, CDR2 FQGNSA. The V and J ends lost 3 bases and 1 base, in that order; junction bases with no gene match: 6. CDR3 length: 16 amino acids. Full variable domain (remainder filled in from reference TRBV7-2 and TRBJ2-7): GAGVSQSPSNKVTEKGKDVELRCDPISGHTALYWYRQSLGQGLEFLIYFQGNSAPDKSGLPSDRFSAERTGGSVSTLTIQRTQQEDSAVYLCASSFVAGGPSYEQYFGPGTRLTVT.

This clonotype was seen only a few times. The chain carries TRBV29-1 and TRBJ2-1; D is possibly TRBD1 (6 bases). Trimming shortened V by 0 bases and J by 3 bases, and 12 bases separated the two germline ends. The CDR3 has 15 residues. The germline V gene encodes CDR1 SQVTM and CDR2 ANQGSEA. CDR3 in amino acids: CSVEEAQGNYNEQFF. The CDR3, as DNA: TGCAGCGTTGAAGAGGCACAGGGAAACTACAATGAGCAGTTCTTC.

J is TRBJ2-7 and V is TRBV5-6, with D tentatively TRBD1 (5 bases). Germline V gives CDR1 SGHDT, CDR2 YYEEEE. Trimming removed 4 bases from V and 0 bases from J, with 11 bases in between. The CDR3 is 14 amino acids. As DNA, the CDR3 is TGTGCCAGCAGCCCTGGGGCGAGCTCCTACGAGCAGTACTTC. Protein: CASSPGASSYEQYF.

The chain joins TRBV25-1 to TRBJ1-1, with 8 bases matching TRBD1. V was clipped by 2 bases and J by 1 base; unmatched bases: 9. The V gene's germline CDR1 is MGHDK and CDR2 SYGVNS. This CDR3 contains 17 residues. In DNA form, the CDR3 reads TGTGCCAGCAGTGAACGGACAGGGTTCCCTGGGAACACTGAAGCTTTCTTT. Translating it yields CASSERTGFPGNTEAFF.

The chain recombines TRBV5-1 with TRBJ1-2; D possibly corresponds to TRBD1 (6 bases). The CDR3 is made up of 14 amino acids. V was clipped by 3 bases and J by 3 bases, with 12 bases between them. CDR1 is SGHRS, CDR2 YFSETQ, per germline. CDR3 residues: CASSSGTTYYGYTF. The CDR3 DNA is TGCGCCAGCAGCTCCGGGACAACCTACTATGGCTACACCTTC.

The chain employs TRBV6-5 and TRBJ2-6, with D hard to call. CDR1 and CDR2 from the germline V gene are MNHEY and SVGAGI. Trimming took off 6 bases at V and 0 bases at J, with 6 bases between the two ends. The CDR3 has 14 amino acids. The DNA for the CDR3 is TGTGCCAGCAGGGTGCTCTCTGGGGCCAACGTCCTGACTTTC. Amino acid sequence: CASRVLSGANVLTF.

Only a few counts were recorded for this clonotype. The chain has TRBV29-1 and TRBJ2-1; D possibly corresponds to TRBD1 (5 bases). Trimming removed 4 bases at V and 8 bases at J, with 12 bases between. This CDR3 is built from 12 residues. Germline lookup yields CDR1 SQVTM and CDR2 ANQGSEA. The CDR3 coding sequence is TGCAGCGTTGGAGGCAGGGTCTATGAGCAGTTCTTC. It is translated as CSVGGRVYEQFF.

The chain employs TRBV5-1 and TRBJ2-7, with 10 positions matching TRBD2. Germline loops: CDR1 SGHRS, CDR2 YFSETQ. This CDR3 comprises 15 residues. With 1 base clipped from V and 3 bases from J, the junction kept 4 bases outside the gene matches. The chain's CDR3 is CASSLRPSGSYEQYF. The DNA for the CDR3 is TGCGCCAGCAGCTTGAGGCCTAGCGGGAGCTACGAGCAGTACTTC.

The chain joins TRBV12-3 or TRBV12-4 to TRBJ2-7; D is uncertain. The CDR3 runs 16 residues. V gave up 2 bases and J gave up 3 bases, with 17 bases separating them. The DNA for the CDR3 is TGTGCCAGCAGTTTACCCGATGACCGGAGCAGCTACGAGCAGTACTTC. Translating gives CASSLPDDRSSYEQYF.

The chain has TRBV6-6 and TRBJ1-5; tentatively, D is TRBD1 (5 bases). The V end was cut by 6 bases, the J end by 1 base, with 13 bases between. This CDR3 has 15 amino acids. Per the germline V gene, CDR1 is MNHNY and CDR2 is SVGAGI (reference sequence). This CDR3 is CASRFQGRSNQPQHF. CDR3 in DNA: TGTGCCAGCAGGTTTCAGGGAAGGAGCAATCAGCCCCAGCATTTT.

This clonotype has a handful of counts. The V gene is TRBV5-4, the J gene TRBJ1-1; no clear D gene. The CDR3 contains 14 residues. Germline CDR1 reads SGHNT; CDR2 reads YYREEE (reference sequence). Trimming cost V 0 bases and J 8 bases, with 14 bases left between them. The CDR3 sequence is CASSLAGTLSEAFF. As DNA, the CDR3 is TGTGCCAGCAGCTTGGCCGGAACCTTATCAGAAGCTTTCTTT.

In this sample, this clonotype turned up many times. This rearrangement joins TRBV20-1 to TRBJ2-7; D gene unclear. CDR1 and CDR2 from the germline V gene are DFQATT and SNEGSKA (reference sequence). The CDR3 extends over 13 amino acids. Trimming left V 1 base short and J 1 base short, with 8 bases between. In nucleotides, the CDR3 is TGCAGTGCTAGAGTTGCGGATTCCTACGAGCAGTACTTC. Translating gives CSARVADSYEQYF.

This clonotype came up a few times. The gene calls are TRBV6-6 and TRBJ1-4; TRBD1 might be the D (6 bases). The V gene's germline CDR1 is MNHNY and CDR2 SVGAGI (reference sequence). V was pared by 6 bases and J by 4 bases, with 12 bases between. The CDR3 contains 14 residues. The CDR3: CASRDRGHNEKLFF. In DNA, the CDR3 is TGTGCCAGCAGGGACAGAGGCCATAATGAAAAACTGTTTTTT.

The chain has TRBV4-1 and TRBJ2-5; TRBD1 matches 7 bases. This CDR3 contains 13 residues. The germline V gene encodes CDR1 MGHRA and CDR2 YSYEKL. With V trimmed by 6 bases and J by 0 bases, 1 base remained unmatched. CDR3 in amino acids: CASRGTDQETQYF. DNA of the CDR3: TGCGCCAGCAGAGGGACAGACCAAGAGACCCAGTACTTC.

This chain links TRBV7-3 with TRBJ2-1, with TRBD2 identical over 11 bases. V trimming: 5 bases; J trimming: 9 bases; junction bases outside the gene matches: 24. The CDR3 totals 20 residues. Per the germline V gene, CDR1 is SGHTA and CDR2 is FQGTGA. The CDR3 DNA is TGTGCCAGCAGCCTGCCTGACGGACTAAATGGGACTAGCGGATACGCTGAGCAGTTCTTC. Protein sequence: CASSLPDGLNGTSGYAEQFF.

This clonotype was seen a handful of times. The chain is built from TRBV10-3 and TRBJ2-1; 7 bases map to TRBD2. The trim removed 3 bases at V and 3 bases at J, leaving 5 bases unmatched. The germline V gene has CDR1 ENHRY and CDR2 SYGVKD. CDR3 size: 15 residues. Here the CDR3 DNA reads TGTGCCATCAGTGACCCAGCGGGGTTCTACAATGAGCAGTTCTTC. Translation gives CAISDPAGFYNEQFF.

CDR3 coding DNA: TGCAGCGTTGAAGATCCTGCGACTAGCGGGGGCCTCACAGATACGCAGTATTTT. Translating it yields CSVEDPATSGGLTDTQYF. The V gene is TRBV29-1, the J gene TRBJ2-3, with 12 positions matching TRBD2. J gave up 2 bases and V 0 bases, and 9 bases lay outside the gene matches. The CDR3 runs to 18 residues. Germline CDR1 and CDR2: SQVTM and ANQGSEA.

This rearrangement joins TRBV29-1 to TRBJ2-1; TRBD2 matches at 8 bases. Germline values: CDR1 SQVTM, CDR2 ANQGSEA. V shed 8 bases and J 4 bases; nucleotides not matched to a gene: 7. There are 13 residues in the CDR3. The DNA of the CDR3 is TGCAGCCTTCGGGAGGGTCTTTACAATGAGCAGTTCTTC. This translates into CSLREGLYNEQFF.

This clonotype was seen only once. The junction shows a germline mismatch at one end, possibly a read error. This chain links TRBV7-9 with TRBJ2-3, with D tentatively TRBD1 (6 bases). Germline CDR1 reads SEHNR; CDR2 reads FQNEAQ (reference sequence). The length of the CDR3 is 17 residues. The CDR3 sequence is CAGSLASRGRSTDTQYF. In DNA form, the CDR3 reads TGTGCCGGCAGCTTAGCGTCCAGGGGTAGAAGCACAGATACGCAGTATTTT. Complete variable domain (other parts from reference TRBV7-9 and TRBJ2-3): DTGVSQNPRHKITKRGQNVTFRCDPISEHNRLYWYRQTLGQGPEFLTYFQNEAQLEKSRLLSDRFSAERPKGSFSTLEIQRTEQGDSAMYLCAGSLASRGRSTDTQYFGPGTRLTVL.

This chain uses TRBV28 with TRBJ2-7; D is possibly TRBD1 (6 bases). The tail of the sequence fits TRBJ2-5 better, so the J call may be wrong. The CDR3 totals 17 residues. Per the germline V gene, CDR1 is MDHEN and CDR2 is SYDVKM. Written as DNA, the CDR3 is TGTGCCAGCAGTGGCATGCAACAGGGAAGGCCTTCGGAGACCCAGTACTTC. Encoded protein: CASSGMQQGRPSETQYF.

The sample holds many counts of this clonotype. The chain uses TRBV20-1 and TRBJ2-3, with 8 bases aligning to TRBD2. Per the germline V gene, CDR1 is DFQATT and CDR2 is SNEGSKA (reference sequence). The CDR3 runs 15 residues. Trimming took 2 bases from V and 1 from J; bases not matched to a gene: 5. CDR3: CSARTGTRGTDTQYF. The CDR3 DNA reads as TGCAGTGCTAGAACCGGGACTAGAGGCACAGATACGCAGTATTTT.